This is a list of T cell receptor beta chains from one sample in a study of cytomegalovirus exposure and HLA in healthy donors. Profiling relied on immunoSEQ multiplex PCR, and the TCRdb table lists in-frame clones only, not all of them. Of around 180,000 clones listed, 81% are singletons. What was sequenced was PBMCs. All receptors come from a man aged 18 to 29 in good health and CMV-seronegative. Both conserved end residues are part of each CDR3. A D gene is named only where the DNA matches it firmly. Clone size is stated in some rows and not others, as once, few, many or a class when expanded.

clone_size	v_call	j_call	d_call	cdr3_nt	cdr3_aa
NA	TRBV25-1	TRBJ2-2	TRBD2	TGTGCCAGCAGCGGGAGGGGATCTAGCGGGAAACACACCGGGGAGCTGTTTTTT	CASSGRGSSGKHTGELFF
few	TRBV4-1	TRBJ1-1	TRBD1	TGCGCCAGCAGCCGCCAAATGGGGACAGCCACTGAAGCTTTCTTT	CASSRQMGTATEAFF
NA	TRBV19	TRBJ2-3	TRBD1	TGTGCCAGTACCCCGACAGGGCCCTCTCAAGATACGCAGTATTTT	CASTPTGPSQDTQYF
NA	TRBV29-1	TRBJ1-1	NA	TGCAGCGTTGAGGCACAGCAAGGAACTGAAGCTTTCTTT	CSVEAQQGTEAFF
few	TRBV5-1	TRBJ2-2	NA	TGCGCCAGCAGCTTGGCCGGGAGTTACATCGGGGAGCTGTTTTTT	CASSLAGSYIGELFF
NA	TRBV29-1	TRBJ2-1	TRBD1	TGCAGCGTCCGGGACAGGGGGAGGAGTGAGCAGTTCTTC	CSVRDRGRSEQFF
NA	TRBV7-3	TRBJ2-5	TRBD2	TGTGCCAGCAGCCTTAGCGGGAGAGAGACCCAGTACTTC	CASSLSGRETQYF
NA	TRBV28	TRBJ2-3	TRBD1	TGTGCCAGCAAGACAGGGAACACAGATACGCAGTATTTT	CASKTGNTDTQYF
few	TRBV7-9	TRBJ2-7	NA	TGTTCCAGCAGCTTAAGCGATTACGAGCAGTACTTC	CSSSLSDYEQYF
NA	TRBV7-9	TRBJ2-7	TRBD2	TGTGCCAGCAGCCCTCCGGGGGGGTGGGAGCAGTACTTC	CASSPPGGWEQYF
NA	TRBV11-2	TRBJ1-2	NA	TGTGCCAGCAGCTCCATCCGGGACGGACTAAACTATGGCTACACCTTC	CASSSIRDGLNYGYTF
NA	TRBV28	TRBJ2-1	TRBD1	TGTGCCAGCAGAAGACGGACAGGGGGAGTATTCAAGGACCCCTACAATGAGCAGTTCTTC	CASRRRTGGVFKDPYNEQFF
NA	TRBV4-1	TRBJ2-7	TRBD1	TGCGCCAGCAGCCAAGATCCTTGGACAGGGGGCTACGAGCAGTACTTC	CASSQDPWTGGYEQYF
NA	TRBV28	TRBJ2-7	NA	TGTGCCAGCATCCAGGGAGACCGACTAGACTCCTACGAGCAGTACTTC	CASIQGDRLDSYEQYF
NA	TRBV6-6	TRBJ2-3	NA	TGTGCCAGCAGTTACTCTGTCGGGACAGATACGCAGTATTTT	CASSYSVGTDTQYF
NA	TRBV19	TRBJ1-3	NA	TGTGCCAGTGGACAGAACTCTGGAAACACCATATATTTT	CASGQNSGNTIYF
NA	TRBV19	TRBJ1-2	TRBD1	TGTGCCAGTAGTACCACTCAGGGGGCGGGCTATGGCTACACCTTC	CASSTTQGAGYGYTF
NA	TRBV4-2	TRBJ2-7	NA	TGTGCCAGCAGCCAAGACAGCGGGACACCCCTGCAGTACTTC	CASSQDSGTPLQYF
NA	TRBV5-6	TRBJ1-5	NA	TGTGCCAGCAGCAACTCTCGCGGTCAGCCCCAGCATTTT	CASSNSRGQPQHF
NA	TRBV18	TRBJ2-3	NA	TGTGCCAGCTCACCATTACTAGATAGCACAGATACGCAGTATTTT	CASSPLLDSTDTQYF
NA	TRBV6-1	TRBJ1-2	TRBD1	TGTGCCAGCAGGGACAGGGGGCGGACCTATGGCTACACCTTC	CASRDRGRTYGYTF